This T cell receptor beta chain was recorded in a study of blood T cell repertoires in COVID-19. Note on this clone: One end of the junction varies from germline; a read error may be responsible.

Assay used: immunoSEQ multiplex PCR; TCRdb lists only in-frame clones, some missing. The data hold 200,000 to 250,000 clones, with approximately 89% observed a single time. CDR1 and CDR2 from the germline V gene are MNHEY and SVGEGT. CDR3 length: 13 amino acids. The source is a woman aged 55 to 70 who had recovered from COVID-19. Sequencing was performed on peripheral blood. V gene TRBV6-2 or TRBV6-3 combines with J gene TRBJ1-6; D unresolved. The CDR3 DNA is TGTGCCAACAGCACATTTACAAATTCGCCCCTCCACTTT. Its translation: CANSTFTNSPLHF.